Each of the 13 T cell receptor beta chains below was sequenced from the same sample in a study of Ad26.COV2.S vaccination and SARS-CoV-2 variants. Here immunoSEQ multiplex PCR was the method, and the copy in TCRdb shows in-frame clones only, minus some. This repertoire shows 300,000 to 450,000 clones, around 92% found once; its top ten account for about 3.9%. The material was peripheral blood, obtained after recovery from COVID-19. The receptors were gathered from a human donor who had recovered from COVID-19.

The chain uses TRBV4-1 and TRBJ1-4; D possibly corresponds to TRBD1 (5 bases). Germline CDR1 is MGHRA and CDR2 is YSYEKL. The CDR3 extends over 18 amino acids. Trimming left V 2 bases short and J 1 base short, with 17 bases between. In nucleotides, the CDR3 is TGCGCCAGCAGCCAATATGCCCTCGGGGGGGAAACTAATGAAAAACTGTTTTTT. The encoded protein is CASSQYALGGETNEKLFF.

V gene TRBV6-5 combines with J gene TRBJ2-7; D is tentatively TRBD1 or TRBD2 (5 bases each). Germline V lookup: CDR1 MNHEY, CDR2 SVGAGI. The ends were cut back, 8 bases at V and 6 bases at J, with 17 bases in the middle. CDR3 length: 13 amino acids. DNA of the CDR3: TGTGCCAGCCTACAGGACTCCGCCCGCGAGCAGTACTTC. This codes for CASLQDSAREQYF.

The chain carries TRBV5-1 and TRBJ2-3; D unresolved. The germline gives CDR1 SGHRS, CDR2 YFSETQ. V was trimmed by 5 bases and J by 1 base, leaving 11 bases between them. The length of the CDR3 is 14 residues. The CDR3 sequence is CASRPAPGTDTQYF. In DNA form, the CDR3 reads TGCGCCAGCAGACCAGCCCCCGGCACAGATACGCAGTATTTT. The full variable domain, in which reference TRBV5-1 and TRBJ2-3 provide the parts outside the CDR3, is KAGVTQTPRYLIKTRGQQVTLSCSPISGHRSVSWYQQTPGQGLQFLFEYFSETQRNKGNFPGRFSGRQFSNSRSEMNVSTLELGDSALYLCASRPAPGTDTQYFGPGTRLTVL.

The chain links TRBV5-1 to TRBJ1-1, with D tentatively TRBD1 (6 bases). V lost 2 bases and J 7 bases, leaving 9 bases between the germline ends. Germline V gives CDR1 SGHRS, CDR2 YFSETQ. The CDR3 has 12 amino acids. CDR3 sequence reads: CASSLRTDEAFF. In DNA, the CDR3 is TGCGCCAGCAGCTTAAGGACAGATGAAGCTTTCTTT.

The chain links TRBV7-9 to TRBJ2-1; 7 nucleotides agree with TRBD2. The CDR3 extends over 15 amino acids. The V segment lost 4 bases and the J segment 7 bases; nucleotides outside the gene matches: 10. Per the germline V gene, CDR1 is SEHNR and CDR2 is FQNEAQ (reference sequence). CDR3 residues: CASSYLAGEWNEQFF. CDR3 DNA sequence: TGTGCCAGCAGCTATTTGGCGGGGGAATGGAATGAGCAGTTCTTC.

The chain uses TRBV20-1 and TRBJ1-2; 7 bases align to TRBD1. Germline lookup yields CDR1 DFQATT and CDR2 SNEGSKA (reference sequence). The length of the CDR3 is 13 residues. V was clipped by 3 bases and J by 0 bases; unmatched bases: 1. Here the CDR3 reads CSASGTANYGYTF. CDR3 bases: TGCAGTGCTAGTGGGACAGCTAACTATGGCTACACCTTC.

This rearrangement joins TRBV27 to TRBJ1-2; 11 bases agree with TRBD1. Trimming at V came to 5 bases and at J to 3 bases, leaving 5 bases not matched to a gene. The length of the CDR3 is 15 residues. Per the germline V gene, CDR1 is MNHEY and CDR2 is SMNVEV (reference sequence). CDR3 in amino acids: CASSGPGQGDYGYTF. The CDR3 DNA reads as TGTGCCAGCAGTGGACCGGGACAGGGGGACTATGGCTACACCTTC.

In DNA form, the CDR3 reads TGTGCCAGCTCACCACAGGGAGATCAGCCCCAGCATTTT. It encodes CASSPQGDQPQHF. The chain is built from TRBV18 and TRBJ1-5; D ambiguous. Germline values: CDR1 KGHSH, CDR2 LQKENI. V dropped 1 base and J dropped 5 bases, with 6 bases sitting between them. CDR3 length equals 13 residues.

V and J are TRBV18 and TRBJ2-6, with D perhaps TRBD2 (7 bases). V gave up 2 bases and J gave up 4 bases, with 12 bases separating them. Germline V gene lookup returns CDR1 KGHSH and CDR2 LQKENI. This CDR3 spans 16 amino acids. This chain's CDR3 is CASSPYGGLGANVLTF. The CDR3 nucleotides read TGTGCCAGCTCACCATACGGGGGGCTAGGGGCCAACGTCCTGACTTTC.

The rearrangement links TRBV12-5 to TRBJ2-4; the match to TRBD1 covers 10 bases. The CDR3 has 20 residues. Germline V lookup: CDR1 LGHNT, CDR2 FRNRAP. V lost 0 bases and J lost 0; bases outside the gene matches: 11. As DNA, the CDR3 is TGTGCTAGTGGTTTGGTCCGGACAGGGGGATCCGTCCTAGCCAAAAACATTCAGTACTTC. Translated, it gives CASGLVRTGGSVLAKNIQYF.

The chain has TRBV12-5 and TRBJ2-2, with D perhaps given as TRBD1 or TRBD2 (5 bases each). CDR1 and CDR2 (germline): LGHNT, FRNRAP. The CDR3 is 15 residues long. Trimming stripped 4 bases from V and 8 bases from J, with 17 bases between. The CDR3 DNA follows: TGTGCTAGTGGTTGGGCCCTAGGGGACGGTGGGGAGCTGTTTTTT. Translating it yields CASGWALGDGGELFF.

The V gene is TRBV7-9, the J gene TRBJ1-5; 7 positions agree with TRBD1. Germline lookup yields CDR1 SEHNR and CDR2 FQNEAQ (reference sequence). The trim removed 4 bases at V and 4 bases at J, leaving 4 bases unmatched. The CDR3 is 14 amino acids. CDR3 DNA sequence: TGTGCCAGCAGCTCCACGACAGGGAATCAGCCCCAGCATTTT. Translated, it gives CASSSTTGNQPQHF.

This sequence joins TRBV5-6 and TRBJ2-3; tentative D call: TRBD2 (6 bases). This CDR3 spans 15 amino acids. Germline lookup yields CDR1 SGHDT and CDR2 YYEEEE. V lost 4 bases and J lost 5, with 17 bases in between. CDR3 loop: CASSDSHWGGDTQYF. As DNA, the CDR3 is TGTGCCAGCAGCGACAGCCATTGGGGAGGAGATACGCAGTATTTT.